A single TCR beta chain is shown here with its context. Its recognized antigen is unknown. One base away there is no much larger clone; base qualities are not given. V is clipped by 5 bases and J by 5 bases, and the sequence between their germline boundaries is 12 bases long. From its cysteine to its phenylalanine, the CDR3 spans 13 amino acids. Only the CDR3 part of the read is kept: 39 bases, read in frame from the first base. Taken from the germline V gene, the CDR1 and CDR2 loops are SGHTA and FQGNSA. Each PCR received spiked-in synthetic TCR analog templates so that absolute template abundance could be estimated from read counts. Using the immunoSEQ assay, TCRbeta CDR3 regions were amplified from genomic DNA with bias-controlled V and J gene primers. Rearranged TCRbeta segments were sequenced at approximately 20X coverage. In the authors' own workflow: Sequencing errors were corrected by clustering and CDR3s were annotated against IMGT to assign V, D and J genes. Downstream analyses used only productive TCRbeta rearrangements, leaving out any out-of-frame or stop-codon sequences. Clonality was calculated as one minus the Shannon entropy normalized by the log of the number of unique productive sequences. Clones differing between time points or between blood and tumor were identified by Fisher's exact test with Benjamini-Hochberg correction at adjusted p below 0.01. TCRdb stores this immuneACCESS table with in-frame sequences only. Part of the clones is absent; in the studies checked, under half of the shortfall reflects unresolved V genes, and no reason is known for the rest. V and J calls and clone size are as listed in that table; D and trimming were resolved from the DNA. This sample has under 100,000 clones in its table, and around 87% of those were observed once. Around 1.5% of the sample rests with the top ten.

This specimen's time point label, per the study, means: pretreatment peripheral blood. A total of roughly 30 patients with locally advanced or metastatic urothelial carcinoma, treated at Memorial Sloan Kettering on a trial protocol, made up the cohort. Peripheral blood mononuclear cells were collected from each patient pretreatment and during treatment, giving between 1 and 8 total time points per patient. The Qiagen DNeasy Blood extraction kit was used to purify genomic DNA from total PBMCs and tumor samples. PBMCs were collected pretreatment and during treatment, and were isolated and stored as previously described. These data are taken from a study of PD-L1 blockade in urothelial cancer (TCRdb year 2017). Context from the whole study: Every patient began therapy in the mid-2010s and was given atezolizumab 1,200 mg intravenously every 3 weeks. Pretreatment blood TCR-seq was available for nearly 30 patients, at least one posttreatment blood collection was obtained for 24 patients, and tumor TCR-seq was available for 24 patients. In the same patients, whole exome sequencing and RNA sequencing of pretreatment tumors were performed in addition to TCR sequencing. Durable clinical benefit was defined as a progression-free survival longer than 6 months, and TCR features were additionally tested against progression-free survival and overall survival. An exploratory multi-omic analysis was conducted of the somatic, immune and clinical correlates of response to PD-L1 blockade with atezolizumab in urothelial cancer. Blood samples were analyzed at two time points: 3 weeks after treatment start (second dose) and 6 weeks after treatment start. About 85% of the 29 patients were identified as males with urothelial cancer of bladder origin, and a prior smoking history was reported by 18 of 29 patients. Pretreatment tumor samples and matched peripheral blood, collected serially before and after atezolizumab treatment, underwent TCR sequencing. An ECOG performance status of 0 or 1 was recorded for the patients, and 0 to 3 prior chemotherapy regimens had been received by the patients. Blood samples gave a median of about 130,000 T cells and tens of thousands of unique TCRs, with a median clonality of around 0.074. Fewer than ten patients achieved durable clinical benefit and approximately 19 did not.

What the authors observed across the whole study: Among patients with durable benefit, tumor-associated TCR clones showed greater expansion in peripheral blood 3 weeks after treatment started (n = 22, p = 0.022). A pretreatment peripheral blood TCR clonality below the median was linked to improved progression-free and overall survival. Because the sample size was small (n of about 30) and many of the analyses were exploratory, the results are meant to be hypothesis-generating.

This clonotype originated in a man between 60 and 75 years old with urothelial cancer. The source material was PBMCs, sampled around atezolizumab (anti-PD-L1) treatment. This chain is built from TRBV7-2 and TRBJ2-5; the D gene is possibly TRBD2, with 7 bases matching. CDR3 region: CASSVRGGETQYF. In nucleotide form, the sequence is TGTGCCAGCAGCGTGAGGGGGGGGGAGACCCAGTACTTC.